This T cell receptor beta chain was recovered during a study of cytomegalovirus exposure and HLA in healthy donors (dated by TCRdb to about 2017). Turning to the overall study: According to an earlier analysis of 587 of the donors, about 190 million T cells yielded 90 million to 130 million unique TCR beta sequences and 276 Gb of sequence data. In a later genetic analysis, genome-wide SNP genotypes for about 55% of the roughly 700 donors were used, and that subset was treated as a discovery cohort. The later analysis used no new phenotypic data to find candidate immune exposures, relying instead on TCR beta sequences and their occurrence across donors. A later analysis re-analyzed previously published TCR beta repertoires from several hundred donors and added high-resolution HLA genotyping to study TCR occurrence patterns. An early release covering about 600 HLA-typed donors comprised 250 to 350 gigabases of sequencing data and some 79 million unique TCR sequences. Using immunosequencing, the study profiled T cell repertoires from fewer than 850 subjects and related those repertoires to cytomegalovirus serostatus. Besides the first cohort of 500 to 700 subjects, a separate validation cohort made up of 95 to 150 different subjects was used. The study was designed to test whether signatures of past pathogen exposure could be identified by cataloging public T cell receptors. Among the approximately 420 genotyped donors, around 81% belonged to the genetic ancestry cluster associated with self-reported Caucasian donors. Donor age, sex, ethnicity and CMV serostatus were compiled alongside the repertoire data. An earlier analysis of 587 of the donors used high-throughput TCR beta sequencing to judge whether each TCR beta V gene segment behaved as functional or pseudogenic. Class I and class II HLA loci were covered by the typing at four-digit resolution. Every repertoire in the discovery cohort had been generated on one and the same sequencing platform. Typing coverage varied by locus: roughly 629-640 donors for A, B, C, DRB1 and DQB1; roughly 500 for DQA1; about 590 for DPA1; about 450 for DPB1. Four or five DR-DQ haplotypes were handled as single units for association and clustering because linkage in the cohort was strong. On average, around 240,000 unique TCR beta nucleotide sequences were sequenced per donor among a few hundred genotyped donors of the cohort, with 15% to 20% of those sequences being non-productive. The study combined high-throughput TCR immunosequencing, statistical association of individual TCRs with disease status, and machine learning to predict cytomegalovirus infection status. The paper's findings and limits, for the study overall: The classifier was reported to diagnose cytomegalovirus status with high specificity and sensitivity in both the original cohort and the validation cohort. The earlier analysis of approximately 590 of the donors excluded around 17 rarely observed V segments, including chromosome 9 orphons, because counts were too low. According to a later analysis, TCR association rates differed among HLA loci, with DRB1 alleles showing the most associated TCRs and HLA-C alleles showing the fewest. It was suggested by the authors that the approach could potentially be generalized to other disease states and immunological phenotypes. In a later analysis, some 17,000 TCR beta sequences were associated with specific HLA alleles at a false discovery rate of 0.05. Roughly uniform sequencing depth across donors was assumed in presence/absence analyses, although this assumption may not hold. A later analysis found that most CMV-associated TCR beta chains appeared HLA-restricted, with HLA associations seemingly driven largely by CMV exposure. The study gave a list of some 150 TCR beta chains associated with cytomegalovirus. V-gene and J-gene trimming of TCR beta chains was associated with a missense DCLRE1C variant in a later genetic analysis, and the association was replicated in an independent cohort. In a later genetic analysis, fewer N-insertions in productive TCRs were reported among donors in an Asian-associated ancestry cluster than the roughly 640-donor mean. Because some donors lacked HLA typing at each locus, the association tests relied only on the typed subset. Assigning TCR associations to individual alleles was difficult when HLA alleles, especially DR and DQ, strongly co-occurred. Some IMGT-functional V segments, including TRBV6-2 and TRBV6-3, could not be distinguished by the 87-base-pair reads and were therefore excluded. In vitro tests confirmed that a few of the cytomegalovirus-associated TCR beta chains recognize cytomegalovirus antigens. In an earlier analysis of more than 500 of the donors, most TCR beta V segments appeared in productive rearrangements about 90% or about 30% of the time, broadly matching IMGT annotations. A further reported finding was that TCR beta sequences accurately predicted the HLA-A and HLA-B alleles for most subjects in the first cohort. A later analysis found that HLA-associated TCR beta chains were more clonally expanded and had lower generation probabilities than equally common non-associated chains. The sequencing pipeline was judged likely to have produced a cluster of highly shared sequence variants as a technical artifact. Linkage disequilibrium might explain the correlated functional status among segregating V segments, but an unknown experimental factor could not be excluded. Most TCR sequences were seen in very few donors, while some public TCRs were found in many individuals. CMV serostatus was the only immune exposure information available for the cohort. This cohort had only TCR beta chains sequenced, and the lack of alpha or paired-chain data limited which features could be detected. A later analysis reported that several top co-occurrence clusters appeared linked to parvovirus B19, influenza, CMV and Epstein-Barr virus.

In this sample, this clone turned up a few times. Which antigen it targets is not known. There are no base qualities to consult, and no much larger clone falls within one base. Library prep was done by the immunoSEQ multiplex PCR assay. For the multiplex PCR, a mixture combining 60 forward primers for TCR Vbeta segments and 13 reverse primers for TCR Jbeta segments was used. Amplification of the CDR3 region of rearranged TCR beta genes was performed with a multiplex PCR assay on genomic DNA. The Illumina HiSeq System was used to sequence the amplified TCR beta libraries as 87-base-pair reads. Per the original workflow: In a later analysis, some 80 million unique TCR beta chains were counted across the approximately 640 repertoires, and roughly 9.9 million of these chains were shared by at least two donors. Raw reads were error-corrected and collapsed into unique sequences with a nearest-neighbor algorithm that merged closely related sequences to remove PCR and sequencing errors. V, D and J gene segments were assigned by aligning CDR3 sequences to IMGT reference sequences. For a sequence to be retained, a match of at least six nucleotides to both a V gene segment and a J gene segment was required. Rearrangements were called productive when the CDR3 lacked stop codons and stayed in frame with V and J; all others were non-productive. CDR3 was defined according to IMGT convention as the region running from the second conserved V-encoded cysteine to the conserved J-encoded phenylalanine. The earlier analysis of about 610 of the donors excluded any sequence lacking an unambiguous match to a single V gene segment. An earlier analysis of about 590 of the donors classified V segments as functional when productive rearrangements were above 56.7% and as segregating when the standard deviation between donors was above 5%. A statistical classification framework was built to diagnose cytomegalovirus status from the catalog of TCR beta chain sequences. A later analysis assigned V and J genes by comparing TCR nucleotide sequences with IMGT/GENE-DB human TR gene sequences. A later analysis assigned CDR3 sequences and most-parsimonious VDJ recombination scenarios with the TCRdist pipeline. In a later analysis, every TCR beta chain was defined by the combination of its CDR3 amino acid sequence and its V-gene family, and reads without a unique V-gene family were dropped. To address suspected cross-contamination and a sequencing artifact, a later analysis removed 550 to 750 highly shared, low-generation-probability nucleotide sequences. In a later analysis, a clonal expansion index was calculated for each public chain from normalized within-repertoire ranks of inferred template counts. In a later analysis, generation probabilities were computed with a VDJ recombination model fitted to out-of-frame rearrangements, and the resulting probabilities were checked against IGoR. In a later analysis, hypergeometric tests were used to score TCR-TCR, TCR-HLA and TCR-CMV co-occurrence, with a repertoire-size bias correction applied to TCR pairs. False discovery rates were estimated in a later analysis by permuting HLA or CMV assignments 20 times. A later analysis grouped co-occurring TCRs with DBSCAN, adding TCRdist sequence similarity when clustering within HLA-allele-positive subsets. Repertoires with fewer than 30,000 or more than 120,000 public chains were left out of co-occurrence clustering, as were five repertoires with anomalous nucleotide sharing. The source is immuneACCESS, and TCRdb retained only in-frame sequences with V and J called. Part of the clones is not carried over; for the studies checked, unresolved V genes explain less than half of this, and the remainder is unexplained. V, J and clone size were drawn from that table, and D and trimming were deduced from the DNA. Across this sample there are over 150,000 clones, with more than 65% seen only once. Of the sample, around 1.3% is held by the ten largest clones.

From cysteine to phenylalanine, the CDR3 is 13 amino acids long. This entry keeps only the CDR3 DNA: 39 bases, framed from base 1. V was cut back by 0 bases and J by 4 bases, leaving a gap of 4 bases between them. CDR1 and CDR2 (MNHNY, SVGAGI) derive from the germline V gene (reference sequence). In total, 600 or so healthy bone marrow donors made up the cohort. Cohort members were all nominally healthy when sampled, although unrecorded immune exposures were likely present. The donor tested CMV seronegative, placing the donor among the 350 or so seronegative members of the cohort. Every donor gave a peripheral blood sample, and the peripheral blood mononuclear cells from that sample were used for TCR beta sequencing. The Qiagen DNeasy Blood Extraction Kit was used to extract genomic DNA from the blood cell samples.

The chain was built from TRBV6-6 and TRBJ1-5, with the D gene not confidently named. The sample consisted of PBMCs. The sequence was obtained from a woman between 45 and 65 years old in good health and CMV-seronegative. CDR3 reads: CASSYSLNQPQHF. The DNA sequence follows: TGTGCCAGCAGTTACTCACTAAATCAGCCCCAGCATTTT.